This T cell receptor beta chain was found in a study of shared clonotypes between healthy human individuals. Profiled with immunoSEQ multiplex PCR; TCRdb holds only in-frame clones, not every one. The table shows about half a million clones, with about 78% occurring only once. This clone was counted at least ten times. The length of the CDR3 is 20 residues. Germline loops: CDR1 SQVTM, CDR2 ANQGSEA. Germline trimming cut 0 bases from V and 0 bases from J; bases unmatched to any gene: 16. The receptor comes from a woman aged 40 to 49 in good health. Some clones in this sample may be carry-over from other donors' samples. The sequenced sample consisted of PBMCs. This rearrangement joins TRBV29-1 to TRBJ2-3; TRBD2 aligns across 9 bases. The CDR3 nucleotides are TGCAGCGTTGAAGATCGGGGCGAAACTAGCGGGTTTCTCAGCACAGATACGCAGTATTTT. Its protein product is CSVEDRGETSGFLSTDTQYF.